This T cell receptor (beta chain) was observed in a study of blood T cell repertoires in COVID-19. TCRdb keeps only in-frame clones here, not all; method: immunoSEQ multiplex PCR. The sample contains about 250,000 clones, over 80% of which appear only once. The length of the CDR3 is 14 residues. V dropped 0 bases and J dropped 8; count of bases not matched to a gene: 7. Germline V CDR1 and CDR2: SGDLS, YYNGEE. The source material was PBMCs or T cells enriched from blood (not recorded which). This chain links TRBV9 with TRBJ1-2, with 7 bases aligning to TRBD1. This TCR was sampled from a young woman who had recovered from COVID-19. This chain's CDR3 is CASSVDGQARGYTF. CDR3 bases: TGTGCCAGCAGCGTAGACGGACAGGCTAGAGGCTACACCTTC.